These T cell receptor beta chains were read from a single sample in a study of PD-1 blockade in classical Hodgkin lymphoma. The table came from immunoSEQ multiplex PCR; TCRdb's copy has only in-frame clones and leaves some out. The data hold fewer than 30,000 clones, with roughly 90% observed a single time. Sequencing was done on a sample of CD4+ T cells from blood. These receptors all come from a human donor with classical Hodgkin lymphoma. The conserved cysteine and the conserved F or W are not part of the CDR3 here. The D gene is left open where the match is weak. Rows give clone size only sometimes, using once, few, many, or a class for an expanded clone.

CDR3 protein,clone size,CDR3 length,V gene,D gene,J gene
ASSFSGTTGTDTQY,.,14,TRBV27,TRBD2,TRBJ2-3
ASSLSPTGGVETQY,.,14,TRBV5-6,.,TRBJ2-5
ASSPPRGNTGELF,.,13,TRBV5-4,.,TRBJ2-2
ASSPLDGRNTINEQF,.,15,TRBV18,.,TRBJ2-1
ASSLLGQGFTDTQY,.,14,TRBV5-1,TRBD1,TRBJ2-3
ASSVGLAGSTSYEQY,.,15,TRBV9,TRBD2,TRBJ2-7
ASKPRGWSGSETQY,.,14,TRBV28,.,TRBJ2-5
ASKGLAGFGEQY,.,12,TRBV27,TRBD2,TRBJ2-7
ASSWGSGEQY,.,10,TRBV2,.,TRBJ2-7
ASSQDIPRGVNSPLH,.,15,TRBV4-3,.,TRBJ1-6
AWRTQTGNTEAF,.,12,TRBV30,.,TRBJ1-1
ASSAAGTGVRQPQH,.,14,TRBV7-2,TRBD1,TRBJ1-5
ASSSTGAGQGFGYT,.,14,TRBV28,TRBD1,TRBJ1-2
ASSFKAGSYEQY,.,12,TRBV27,.,TRBJ2-7
ASVGLAGAHEQY,.,12,TRBV2,TRBD2,.
ASSLTGTNTGELF,.,13,TRBV5-1,.,TRBJ2-2
ATSRGNRGGEKLF,once,13,TRBV15,TRBD1,TRBJ1-4
ASSPGPQETQY,.,11,TRBV18,.,TRBJ2-5
SVKTGGNQPQH,.,11,TRBV29-1,TRBD1,TRBJ1-5
ASRGYNEQF,.,9,TRBV2,.,TRBJ2-1
ASINQGGTEAF,.,11,TRBV19,.,TRBJ1-1
ASSETSGVQPQH,.,12,TRBV2,.,TRBJ1-5
ASSLQTSTNEKLF,.,13,TRBV7-2,.,TRBJ1-4
ASLEQGGLTEAF,.,12,TRBV2,.,TRBJ1-1
ASSREVGAPPMKQY,.,14,TRBV19,.,TRBJ2-7
ASRQTSGRFYEQY,.,13,TRBV6-5,TRBD2,TRBJ2-7
AGTAGTGYGYT,.,11,TRBV6-1,.,TRBJ1-2
ASSLDRGGHNEQY,.,13,TRBV7-2,TRBD2,TRBJ2-7
ASSGGLAGIGETQY,.,14,TRBV5-1,TRBD2,TRBJ2-5
ASSPGQGGF,.,9,TRBV2,TRBD1,TRBJ2-1
TSSHRGGRETQY,.,12,TRBV1,.,TRBJ2-5
ASSLAGTGGAYEQY,.,14,TRBV5-1,TRBD1,TRBJ2-7
ASSFVGIDQPQH,.,12,TRBV28,.,TRBJ1-5
ASSLLGGTNTGELF,.,14,TRBV7-7,.,TRBJ2-2
ASSRTSGIYEQF,.,12,TRBV5-1,TRBD2,TRBJ2-1
ASSQEGTGAAETQY,.,14,TRBV4-2,TRBD1,TRBJ2-5
ASGVRQGARGYT,.,12,TRBV28,TRBD1,TRBJ1-2